This T cell receptor (beta chain) was captured by sequencing in a study of a mutant IDH1 vaccine in newly diagnosed glioma. The time point denotes: baseline, week 1 (first vaccination visit). As to treatment: pre-vaccination baseline after standard-of-care therapy. Using immunoSEQ multiplex PCR, the repertoire was profiled, and TCRdb retains in-frame clones only, with some absent. The sample carries around 99,000 clones, about four fifths recorded once. Broader study findings: Immune responses induced by vaccination arose in approximately 93% of the patients.

The germline V gene encodes CDR1 SGHTA and CDR2 FQGNSA. The V end lost 3 bases, the J end lost 6 bases, and 15 bases lay between the germline ends. CDR3 length: 14 residues. A note on this clone: The antigen remains unidentified.

This sequence originates from a man aged 35-49 years with glioma. The material sequenced was PBMCs, taken from a glioma patient treated with radiotherapy, temozolomide or both. The chain is built from TRBV7-2 and TRBJ2-7; D gene unclear. The CDR3 reads CASSLYPGRSEQYF. Here the CDR3 DNA reads TGTGCCAGCAGCTTGTATCCCGGCAGGTCCGAGCAGTACTTC.